Each of the 23 T cell receptor beta chains below was sequenced from the same sample in a study of T cell responses to AZD1222 COVID-19 vaccine. Repertoires were generated with immunoSEQ multiplex PCR, while TCRdb's copy carries only in-frame clones and drops some. The data hold roughly 72,000 clones, with about 91% observed a single time. Sample: peripheral blood, taken 28 days after the second dose of the MenACWY control vaccine. These receptors all come from an adult who received the MenACWY meningococcal vaccine as a control.

This clone was detected once. The chain has TRBV28 and TRBJ2-3, with 12 bases identical to TRBD2. The CDR3 is 19 residues long. J was trimmed by 6 bases and V by 1 base; bases with no gene match: 14. Germline V gene data show CDR1 as MDHEN and CDR2 as SYDVKM. CDR3 coding DNA: TGTGCCAGCAGTTTATACGGATTGAGGCTAGCGGGGGGGCGGGATACGCAGTATTTT. It is translated as CASSLYGLRLAGGRDTQYF.

V gene TRBV23-1 combines with J gene TRBJ1-6, with TRBD1 identical over 7 bases. TRBV23-1 is treated as an ORF (open reading frame) with a function not yet certain. The CDR3 covers 16 residues. The junction had 6 bases not matched to a gene; V was cut back by 0 bases and J by 7 bases. CDR3 coding DNA: TGCGCCAGCAGTCAATCTGAGGCAGGGGGGAATTCACCCCTCCACTTT. Translating it yields CASSQSEAGGNSPLHF.

This clone has just one count. The genes are TRBV6-5 and TRBJ1-3, with a tentative D call TRBD1 (6 bases). Germline CDR1 and CDR2: MNHEY and SVGAGI. The CDR3 runs 15 residues. V was clipped by 6 bases and J by 1 base, with 13 bases between them. The CDR3 DNA follows: TGTGCCAGCAGGCGAAACGACAGGTCTGGAAACACCATATATTTT. It translates to CASRRNDRSGNTIYF.

The table lists this clone with a count of one. The CDR3 DNA reads TGTGCCAGCTCGCCGGTGGGGGGCACTGAAGCTTTCTTT. Its protein is CASSPVGGTEAFF. The chain has TRBV6-6 and TRBJ1-1, with a weak D call TRBD1 (5 bases). The length of the CDR3 is 13 residues. V lost 8 bases and J lost 4, with 14 bases in between. Germline values: CDR1 MNHNY, CDR2 SVGAGI (reference sequence).

Remarks on this clone: The junction departs from germline at one end; a sequencing error may be responsible. The rearrangement uses TRBV7-9 and TRBJ2-7; 7 bases align to TRBD1. Per germline, CDR1 SEHNR and CDR2 FQNEAQ (reference sequence). The CDR3 sequence is 15 residues long. CDR3 region: CASSLGQVNINEQYF. CDR3 bases: TGTGCCAGCAGTTTAGGACAGGTGAACATAAACGAGCAGTACTTC. The full variable domain, completed using reference TRBV7-9 and TRBJ2-7, is DTGVSQNPRHKITKRGQNVTFRCDPISEHNRLYWYRQTLGQGPEFLTYFQNEAQLEKSRLLSDRFSAERPKGSFSTLEIQRTEQGDSAMYLCASSLGQVNINEQYFGPGTRLTVT.

The chain couples TRBV7-9 to TRBJ2-1, with D perhaps TRBD1 or TRBD2 (7 bases each). Trimming stripped 2 bases from V and 4 bases from J, with 24 bases between. This CDR3 spans 19 amino acids. Germline CDR1 SEHNR, CDR2 FQNEAQ (reference sequence). The CDR3 nucleotides are TGTGCCAGCAGCTTAAGTCCTTCCAGGGGGGGCAACCTGTACAATGAGCAGTTCTTC. This gives the protein CASSLSPSRGGNLYNEQFF. The full variable domain, its missing parts supplied by reference TRBV7-9 and TRBJ2-1, is DTGVSQNPRHKITKRGQNVTFRCDPISEHNRLYWYRQTLGQGPEFLTYFQNEAQLEKSRLLSDRFSAERPKGSFSTLEIQRTEQGDSAMYLCASSLSPSRGGNLYNEQFFGPGTRLTVL.

The rearrangement links TRBV19 to TRBJ1-1; D gene unclear. V was trimmed by 3 bases and J by 3 bases, leaving 14 bases between them. The V gene's germline CDR1 is LNHDA and CDR2 SQIVND (reference sequence). This CDR3 has 15 amino acids. The CDR3 nucleotides are TGTGCCAGTAGTATGGCCCGGGAGTGGGACACTGAAGCTTTCTTT. The encoded protein is CASSMAREWDTEAFF.

A few counts support this clone. The CDR3, as DNA: TGTGCCAGCAGTGAAGTGGGGGGCTCGGGAACTGAAGCTTTCTTT. Translation: CASSEVGGSGTEAFF. The chain employs TRBV6-1 and TRBJ1-1; a weak D match, TRBD1 (6 bases). V was clipped by 1 base and J by 5 bases, with 14 bases between them. Looked up from germline, CDR1 is MNHNS and CDR2 is SASEGT. CDR3 size: 15 residues.

This clone has only one observation. CDR3 sequence reads: CASSQPGVAHEQYF. DNA of the CDR3: TGTGCCAGCAGCCAACCCGGGGTAGCCCACGAGCAGTACTTC. This sequence joins TRBV4-2 and TRBJ2-7; D possibly corresponds to TRBD2 (5 bases). V lost 2 bases to trimming and J lost 5 bases, with 13 bases between them. The length of the CDR3 is 14 residues. Per germline, CDR1 LGHNA and CDR2 YNFKEQ.

CDR3 amino acids: CASSATGADNEQFF. The CDR3 DNA sequence: TGTGCCAGCTCAGCGACAGGGGCCGACAATGAGCAGTTCTTC. J is TRBJ2-1 and V is TRBV18; TRBD1 matches at 8 bases. CDR3 length equals 14 residues. Germline values: CDR1 KGHSH, CDR2 LQKENI. Unmatched junction bases numbered 5, after V lost 5 bases and J lost 5 bases.

This clone has more than one count but fewer than ten. The rearrangement links TRBV19 to TRBJ2-6; tentatively, D is TRBD2 (5 bases). Germline V gene data show CDR1 as LNHDA and CDR2 as SQIVND (reference sequence). V was clipped by 2 bases and J by 1 base, with 6 bases between them. This CDR3 is 15 amino acids long. The CDR3 loop reads CASSIIASGANVLTF. The CDR3 coding sequence is TGTGCCAGTAGTATAATAGCGTCTGGGGCCAACGTCCTGACTTTC.

This clone was seen just once. The chain combines TRBV28 with TRBJ1-6; TRBD1 matches at 7 bases. The CDR3 consists of 15 residues. Germline CDR1 is MDHEN and CDR2 is SYDVKM. V lost 4 bases and J lost 8; bases outside the gene matches: 8. CDR3 protein: CASSSDRPWDSPLHF. In DNA form, the CDR3 reads TGTGCCAGCAGTTCGGACAGGCCATGGGATTCACCCCTCCACTTT.

This clone was seen only once. The J gene is TRBJ1-4, the V gene TRBV25-1; 9 bases agree with TRBD1. The CDR3 consists of 16 residues. From germline, CDR1 is MGHDK and CDR2 SYGVNS. V trimming: 0 bases; J trimming: 7 bases; junction bases outside the gene matches: 6. The DNA for the CDR3 is TGTGCCAGCAGTGAATATCGGACAGGGGAAGGTGAAAAACTGTTTTTT. Amino acid sequence: CASSEYRTGEGEKLFF.

Regarding this clone: Distinct nucleotide sequences in the sample also encode this CDR3. The chain joins TRBV28 to TRBJ1-5; the D is unclear. Germline V lookup: CDR1 MDHEN, CDR2 SYDVKM. The CDR3 has 14 amino acids. Trimming took 4 bases from V and 1 from J, leaving 8 bases between them. The CDR3 DNA reads as TGTGCCAGCAGTTCGGGAGGGAGCAATCAGCCCCAGCATTTT. As protein: CASSSGGSNQPQHF.

The V gene is TRBV10-1, the J gene TRBJ1-5; 10 positions match TRBD1. The V gene end was trimmed by 8 bases and the J gene end by 0 bases; junction bases not matched to a gene: 4. Germline CDR1 is WNHNN and CDR2 is SYGVQD (reference sequence). The CDR3 has 15 amino acids. CDR3 in DNA: TGCGCCAGCGGGGGACAGGGGTTTAGCAATCAGCCCCAGCATTTT. It codes for CASGGQGFSNQPQHF.

This clone has a single count. CDR3 nucleotide sequence: TGTGCCTGGAGGGCCGGGACAGGGCGTGAGTCCAACTATGGCTACACCTTC. It translates to CAWRAGTGRESNYGYTF. The rearrangement uses TRBV30 and TRBJ1-2, with 9 positions matching TRBD1. The CDR3 has 17 residues. The V and J ends lost 3 bases and 2 bases, in that order; junction bases with no gene match: 13. Looked up from germline, CDR1 is GTSNPN and CDR2 is SVGIG (reference sequence).

In this sample, this clone turned up a few times. The chain joins TRBV19 to TRBJ2-7, with 10 bases fitting TRBD1. CDR3 size: 14 residues. Trimming took 4 bases from V and 7 from J; bases not matched to a gene: 7. The germline CDR1 and CDR2 sequences are LNHDA and SQIVND (reference sequence). CDR3 coding DNA: TGTGCCAGTAGTACTGGACAGGGGGTGAATGAGCAGTACTTC. This sequence encodes CASSTGQGVNEQYF.

The chain employs TRBV5-6 and TRBJ1-6; D might be TRBD1 (6 bases). Trimming shortened V by 4 bases and J by 7 bases, and 21 bases separated the two germline ends. Germline V gene sequence: CDR1 SGHDT, CDR2 YYEEEE. This CDR3 has 17 amino acids. The CDR3 bases are TGTGCCAGCAGCCCGGGGGCAGGGCGTTATGTGAATTCACCCCTCCACTTT. Encoded protein: CASSPGAGRYVNSPLHF.

The chain joins TRBV30 to TRBJ2-1; weak D call: TRBD2 (5 bases). The V end was cut by 5 bases, the J end by 7 bases, with 9 bases between. Germline V CDR1 and CDR2: GTSNPN, SVGIG (reference sequence). There are 11 residues in the CDR3. The CDR3, as DNA: TGTGCCTGGGCTAGCAGGAATGAGCAGTTCTTC. Protein: CAWASRNEQFF.

The chain couples TRBV7-2 to TRBJ1-4; D is possibly TRBD1 (5 bases). Germline V lookup: CDR1 SGHTA, CDR2 FQGNSA. CDR3 size: 15 residues. Trimming took 2 bases from V and 0 from J, leaving 7 bases between them. The CDR3 DNA reads TGTGCCAGCAGCTTACGGGGGGCAACTAATGAAAAACTGTTTTTT. Translating gives CASSLRGATNEKLFF. The complete variable domain, with remaining parts taken from reference TRBV7-2 and TRBJ1-4, reads GAGVSQSPSNKVTEKGKDVELRCDPISGHTALYWYRQSLGQGLEFLIYFQGNSAPDKSGLPSDRFSAERTGGSVSTLTIQRTQQEDSAVYLCASSLRGATNEKLFFGSGTQLSVL.

V usage is TRBV5-6 and J usage is TRBJ1-5, with D unresolved. Germline assignment: CDR1 SGHDT and CDR2 YYEEEE. The CDR3 runs to 15 residues. V was pared by 1 base and J by 0 bases, with 8 bases between. CDR3 region: CASSLKGNSNQPQHF. The CDR3, as DNA: TGTGCCAGCAGCTTGAAGGGAAATAGCAATCAGCCCCAGCATTTT.

This chain joins TRBV18 and TRBJ2-3, with D hard to call. The V end lost 6 bases, the J end lost 4 bases, and 8 bases lay between the germline ends. This CDR3 has 12 residues. Germline V CDR1 and CDR2: KGHSH, LQKENI. The CDR3: CASSPASDTQYF. Here the CDR3 DNA reads TGTGCCAGCTCGCCCGCATCAGATACGCAGTATTTT.

The chain links TRBV6-6 to TRBJ1-1; D might be TRBD1 (6 bases). V lost 8 bases to trimming and J lost 5 bases, with 21 bases between them. This CDR3 is 15 amino acids long. Germline loops: CDR1 MNHNY, CDR2 SVGAGI (reference sequence). For the CDR3, the DNA is TGTGCCAGCCGGGGGGGGCGCCTTAAAGATACTGAAGCTTTCTTT. As protein: CASRGGRLKDTEAFF.